Below, 9 T cell receptor beta chains from the same sample are listed, as sequenced in a study of OX40 agonist ivuxolimab in advanced cancers. The method behind the library was the immunoSEQ multiplex PCR assay. TCRdb took over this immuneACCESS table, retaining in-frame rearrangements with V and J assigned. Such tables are incomplete; in checked studies, under half of the missing clones stem from an unresolved V gene, and the remainder is unexplained. Present in this sample are nearly 60,000 clones, approximately 89% of which were seen just once. The leading ten clones occupy over 3% of the sample. This specimen consisted of CD4+ or CD8+ T cells sorted from blood, obtained in a trial of the OX40 agonist ivuxolimab. These receptors were taken from an adult with an advanced solid tumor such as melanoma, head and neck, liver or kidney cancer.

J is TRBJ2-7 and V is TRBV7-6; maybe TRBD2 (6 bases). Germline assignment: CDR1 SGHVS and CDR2 FNYEAQ. V was shortened by 5 bases and J by 7 bases, with 15 bases between the two germline ends. This CDR3 has 13 residues. DNA for the CDR3: TGTGCCAGCAGCAACCCATCTAGCGCGGAGCAGTACTTC. It is translated as CASSNPSSAEQYF.

The sample holds a few counts of this clone. The rearrangement links TRBV28 to TRBJ1-3; D is unresolved. V was shortened by 5 bases and J by 2 bases, with 16 bases between the two germline ends. The germline CDR1 and CDR2 sequences are MDHEN and SYDVKM. The CDR3 length is 16 residues. CDR3 loop: CASSLIGYGAGNTIYF. The CDR3 bases are TGTGCCAGCAGTCTTATAGGATATGGGGCTGGAAACACCATATATTTT.

The chain recombines TRBV19 with TRBJ1-5; possible D gene TRBD1, 6 bases. The CDR3 consists of 14 residues. Trimming removed 3 bases from V and 4 bases from J, with 10 bases in between. Germline CDR1 reads LNHDA; CDR2 reads SQIVND (reference sequence). For the CDR3, the DNA is TGTGCCAGTAGTATTGGACAGATGAATCAGCCCCAGCATTTT. Translating gives CASSIGQMNQPQHF.

The chain combines TRBV11-3 with TRBJ2-3; unclear D gene. Trimming pared 1 base from V and 4 bases from J, leaving 12 bases between. The CDR3 is made up of 15 amino acids. From germline, CDR1 is SGHNT and CDR2 YENEEA. CDR3 in DNA: TGTGCCAGCAGCTTAGGGCAGACAATTGCAGATACGCAGTATTTT. Protein sequence: CASSLGQTIADTQYF.

This clone was observed a few times. The chain couples TRBV6-1 to TRBJ2-2; no definite D call. V dropped 6 bases and J dropped 5 bases, with 10 bases sitting between them. This CDR3 comprises 13 residues. Germline lookup yields CDR1 MNHNS and CDR2 SASEGT. The CDR3 loop reads CASSNYRTGELFF. CDR3 coding DNA: TGTGCCAGCAGCAATTACCGGACCGGGGAGCTGTTTTTT.

J is TRBJ2-3 and V is TRBV30; D is perhaps TRBD1 or TRBD2 (5 bases each). Germline CDR1 reads GTSNPN; CDR2 reads SVGIG (reference sequence). V lost 2 bases and J 8 bases, leaving 11 bases between the germline ends. The CDR3 length is 12 residues. The CDR3 here is CAWSPGTITQYF. The CDR3 coding sequence is TGTGCCTGGAGTCCCGGGACGATTACGCAGTATTTT.

The rearrangement uses TRBV7-9 and TRBJ2-7, with D possibly TRBD1 on 6 matching bases. Per germline, CDR1 SEHNR and CDR2 FQNEAQ (reference sequence). V was cut by 2 bases and J by 6 bases, with 8 bases left in between. The length of the CDR3 is 12 residues. The CDR3 region is CASSLNRVEQYF. As DNA, the CDR3 is TGTGCCAGCAGCTTAAACAGGGTCGAGCAGTACTTC. The entire variable domain, with the rest obtained from reference TRBV7-9 and TRBJ2-7, is as follows: DTGVSQNPRHKITKRGQNVTFRCDPISEHNRLYWYRQTLGQGPEFLTYFQNEAQLEKSRLLSDRFSAERPKGSFSTLEIQRTEQGDSAMYLCASSLNRVEQYFGPGTRLTVT.

The chain couples TRBV7-3 to TRBJ2-7; D might be TRBD2 (7 bases). Trimming took off 5 bases at V and 4 bases at J, with 18 bases between the two ends. The CDR3 loop spans 15 amino acids. Germline CDR1 is SGHTA and CDR2 is FQGTGA. The CDR3: CASSPQGGAGYEQYF. CDR3 sequence (DNA): TGTGCCAGCAGCCCCCAAGGGGGGGCGGGGTACGAGCAGTACTTC.

V usage is TRBV6-6 and J usage is TRBJ2-3; no clear D. This CDR3 has 15 residues. The V and J ends lost 2 bases and 2 bases respectively, with 11 bases between them. Germline V lookup: CDR1 MNHNY, CDR2 SVGAGI (reference sequence). The CDR3 here is CASSYSGGNTDTQYF. As DNA, the CDR3 is TGTGCCAGCAGTTACAGTGGCGGTAACACAGATACGCAGTATTTT.